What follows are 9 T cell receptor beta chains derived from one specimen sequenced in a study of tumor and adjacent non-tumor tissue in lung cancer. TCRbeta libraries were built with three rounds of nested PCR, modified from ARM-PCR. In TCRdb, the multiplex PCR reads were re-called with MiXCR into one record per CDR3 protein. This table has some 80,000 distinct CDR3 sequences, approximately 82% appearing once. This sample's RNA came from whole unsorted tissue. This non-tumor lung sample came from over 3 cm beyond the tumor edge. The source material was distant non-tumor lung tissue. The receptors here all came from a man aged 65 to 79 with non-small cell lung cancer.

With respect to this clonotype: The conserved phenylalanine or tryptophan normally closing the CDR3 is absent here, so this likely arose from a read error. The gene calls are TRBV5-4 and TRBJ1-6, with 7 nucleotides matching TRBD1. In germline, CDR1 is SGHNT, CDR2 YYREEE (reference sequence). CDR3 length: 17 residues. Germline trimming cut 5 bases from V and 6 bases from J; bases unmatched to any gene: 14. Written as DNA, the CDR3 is TGTGCCAGCAGTACCGGGACAGAGGGAGGGATTAATTCACCCCTCCACTCT. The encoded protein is CASSTGTEGGINSPLHS.

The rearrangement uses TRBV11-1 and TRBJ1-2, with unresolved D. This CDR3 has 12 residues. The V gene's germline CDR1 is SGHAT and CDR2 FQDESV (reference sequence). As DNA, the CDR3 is TGTACCAACAGCTTATACAGACATGGCTACACCTTC. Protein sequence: CTNSLYRHGYTF.

The CDR3 bases are TGCGTAAGCTCTAAGGGGATAAGAAGCGAGCAGTACTTC. It translates to CVSSKGIRSEQYF. The J gene is TRBJ2-7, the V gene TRBV10-1; D is perhaps TRBD1 (5 bases). This CDR3 spans 13 amino acids. The V gene's germline CDR1 is WNHNN and CDR2 SYGVQD (reference sequence).

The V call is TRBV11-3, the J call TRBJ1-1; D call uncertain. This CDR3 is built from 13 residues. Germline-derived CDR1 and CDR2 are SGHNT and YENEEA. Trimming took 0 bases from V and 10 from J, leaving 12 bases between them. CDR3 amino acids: CASSLDVASTAFF. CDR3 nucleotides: TGTGCCAGCAGCTTAGATGTGGCCAGTACAGCTTTCTTT.

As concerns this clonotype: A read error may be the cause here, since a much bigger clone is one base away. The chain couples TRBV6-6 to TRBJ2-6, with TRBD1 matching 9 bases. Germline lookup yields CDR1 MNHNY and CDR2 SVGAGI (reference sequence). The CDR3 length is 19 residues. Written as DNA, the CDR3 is TGTGCCAGCAGCCTACTACCGGGACAGGGCAACTCTGGGGCCAACGGCCTGACTTTC. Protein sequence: CASSLLPGQGNSGANGLTF.

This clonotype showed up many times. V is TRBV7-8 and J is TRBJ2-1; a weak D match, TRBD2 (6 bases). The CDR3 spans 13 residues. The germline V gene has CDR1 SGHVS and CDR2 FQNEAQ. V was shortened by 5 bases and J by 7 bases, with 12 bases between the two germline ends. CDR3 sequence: CASSLGGPNEQFF. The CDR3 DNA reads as TGTGCCAGCAGCCTTGGAGGGCCGAATGAGCAGTTCTTC.

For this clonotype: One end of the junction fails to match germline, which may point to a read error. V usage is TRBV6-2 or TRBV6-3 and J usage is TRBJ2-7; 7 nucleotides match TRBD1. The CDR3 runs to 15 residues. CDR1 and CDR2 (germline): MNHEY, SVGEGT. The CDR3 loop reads CVSSLDRVKYYEQYF. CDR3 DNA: TGTGTCAGCAGTCTAGACAGGGTAAAATACTACGAGCAGTACTTC.

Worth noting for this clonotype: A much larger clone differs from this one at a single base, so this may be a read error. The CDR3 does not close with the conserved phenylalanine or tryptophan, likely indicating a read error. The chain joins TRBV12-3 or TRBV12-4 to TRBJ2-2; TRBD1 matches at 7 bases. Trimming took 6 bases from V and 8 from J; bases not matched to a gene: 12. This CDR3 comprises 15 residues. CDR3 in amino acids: CASSPRTGVEGELFY. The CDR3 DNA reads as TGTGCCAGCAGCCCCAGGACAGGAGTTGAAGGGGAGCTGTTTTAT.

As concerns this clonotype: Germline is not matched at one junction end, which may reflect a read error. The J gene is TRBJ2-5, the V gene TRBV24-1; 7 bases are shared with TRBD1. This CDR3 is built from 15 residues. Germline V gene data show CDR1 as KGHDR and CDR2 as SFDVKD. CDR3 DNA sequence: TGTGCCACCAGTGGATACCGGGACAGCCAAGAGAGCCAGTACTTC. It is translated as CATSGYRDSQESQYF.